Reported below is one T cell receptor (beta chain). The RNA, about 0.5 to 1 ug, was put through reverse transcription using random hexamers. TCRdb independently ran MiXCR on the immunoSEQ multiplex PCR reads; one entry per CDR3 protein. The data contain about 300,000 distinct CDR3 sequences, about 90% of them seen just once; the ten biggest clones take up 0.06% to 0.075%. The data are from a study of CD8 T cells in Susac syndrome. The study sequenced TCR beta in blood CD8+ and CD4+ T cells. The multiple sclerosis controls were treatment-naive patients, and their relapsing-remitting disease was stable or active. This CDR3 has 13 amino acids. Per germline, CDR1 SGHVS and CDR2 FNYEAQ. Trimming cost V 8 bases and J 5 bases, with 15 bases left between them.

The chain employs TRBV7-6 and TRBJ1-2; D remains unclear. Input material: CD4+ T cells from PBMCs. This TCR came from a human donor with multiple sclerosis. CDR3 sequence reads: CASGGEKAYGYTF. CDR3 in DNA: TGTGCCAGCGGAGGCGAGAAGGCGTATGGCTACACCTTC.